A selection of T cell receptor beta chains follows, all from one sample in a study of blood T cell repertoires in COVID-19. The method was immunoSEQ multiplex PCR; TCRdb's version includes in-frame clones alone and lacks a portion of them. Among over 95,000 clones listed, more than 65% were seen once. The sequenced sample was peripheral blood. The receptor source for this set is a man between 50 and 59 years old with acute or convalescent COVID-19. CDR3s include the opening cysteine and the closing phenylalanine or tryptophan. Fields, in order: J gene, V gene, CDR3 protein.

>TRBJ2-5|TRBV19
CASSISGPYQETQYF
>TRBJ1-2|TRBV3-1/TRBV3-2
CASSPGQDGYTF
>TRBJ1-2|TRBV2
CASSGDRGRIYGYTF
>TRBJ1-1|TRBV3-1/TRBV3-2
CASSHHSGDPFAFF
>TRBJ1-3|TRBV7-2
CASSFLSGPIYF
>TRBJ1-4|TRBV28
CATGGRGASNEKLFF
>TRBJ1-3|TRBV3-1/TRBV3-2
CASSQGTGSGNTIYF
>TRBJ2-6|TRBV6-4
CASSASGFNSGANVLTF
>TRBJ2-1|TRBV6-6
CASREVLAGLGGEQFF
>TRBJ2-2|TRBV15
CATSRERGRLNTGELFF
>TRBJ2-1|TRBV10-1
CASSETSPSLLHEQFF
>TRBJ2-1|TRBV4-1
CASSQASGGSYNEQFF
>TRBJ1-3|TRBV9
CASSGTGGNTIYF
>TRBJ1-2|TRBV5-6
CASSLGGTGVGYTF
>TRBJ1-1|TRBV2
CASIGRGWTEAFF
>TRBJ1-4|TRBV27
CASSWDRGEKLFF
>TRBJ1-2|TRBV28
CASSPLGGYTF
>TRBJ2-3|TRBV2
CASSRRDPYTDTQYF
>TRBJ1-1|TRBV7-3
CASSFSRVQSEAFF
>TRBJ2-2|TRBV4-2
CASSQRGGHGTGELFF
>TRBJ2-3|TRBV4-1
CASSQSRRGVSDTQYF
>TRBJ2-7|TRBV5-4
CASSFATGGRSYEQYF
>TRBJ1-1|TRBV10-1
CASSDGTGSPEAFF
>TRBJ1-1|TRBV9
CASSQGQNTEAFF
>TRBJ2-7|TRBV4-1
CASRGSGNYEQYF
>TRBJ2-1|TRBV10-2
CASSEWTGTDEQFF
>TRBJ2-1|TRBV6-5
CASRPRDSPFDEQFF
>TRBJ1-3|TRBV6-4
CASRVPGQKKGNTIYF
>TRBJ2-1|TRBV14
CASSRNPGEQFF
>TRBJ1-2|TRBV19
CASSLDRNYGYTF
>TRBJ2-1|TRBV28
CASSPPGAGAVNEQFF
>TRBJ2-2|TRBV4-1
CASSLYFPPRDGELFF
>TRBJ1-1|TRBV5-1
CASSPRGGTEAFF
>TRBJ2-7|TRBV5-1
CASSLDPGNYEQYF
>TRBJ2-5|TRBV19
CASKWASTETQYF
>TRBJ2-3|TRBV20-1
CSDQVLNTQYF
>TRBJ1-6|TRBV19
CASSDRGNSPLHF
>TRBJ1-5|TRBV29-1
CSVRGTGNQPQHF
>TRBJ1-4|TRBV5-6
CASSLESSGGKLFF
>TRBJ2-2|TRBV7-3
CASKRGARTGELFF
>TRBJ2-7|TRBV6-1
CASSEFLAANYEQYF
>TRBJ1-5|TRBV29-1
CSVQQGSGQPQHF
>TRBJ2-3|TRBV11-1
CASSLEATNTDTQYF
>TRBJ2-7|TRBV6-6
CASSSGTSGGVYEQYF
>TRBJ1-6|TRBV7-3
CASSLIPGSVGSPLHF
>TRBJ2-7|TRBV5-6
CASSLGQLPSGEQYF
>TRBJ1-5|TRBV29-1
CSVEGRAGQPQHF
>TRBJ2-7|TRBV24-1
CAHRVSYEQYF
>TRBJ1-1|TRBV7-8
CASSPIGQAVGMGTEAFF
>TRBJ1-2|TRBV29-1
CSVEVGGTNYGYTF
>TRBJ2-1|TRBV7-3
CASSSRDSSGGYNEQFF
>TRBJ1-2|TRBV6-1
CASSERLGTYGYTF
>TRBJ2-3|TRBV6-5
CASRTPQDTQYF
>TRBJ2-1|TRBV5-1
CASSLEQGAEGINEQFF
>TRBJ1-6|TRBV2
CASSAGQPPLHF
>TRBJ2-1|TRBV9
CASSKVAGANEQFF
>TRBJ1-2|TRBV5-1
CASSVEGTGTAYGYTF
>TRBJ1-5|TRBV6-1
CASSESWGGAYSNQPQHF
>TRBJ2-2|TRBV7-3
CASSSDPNTGELFF